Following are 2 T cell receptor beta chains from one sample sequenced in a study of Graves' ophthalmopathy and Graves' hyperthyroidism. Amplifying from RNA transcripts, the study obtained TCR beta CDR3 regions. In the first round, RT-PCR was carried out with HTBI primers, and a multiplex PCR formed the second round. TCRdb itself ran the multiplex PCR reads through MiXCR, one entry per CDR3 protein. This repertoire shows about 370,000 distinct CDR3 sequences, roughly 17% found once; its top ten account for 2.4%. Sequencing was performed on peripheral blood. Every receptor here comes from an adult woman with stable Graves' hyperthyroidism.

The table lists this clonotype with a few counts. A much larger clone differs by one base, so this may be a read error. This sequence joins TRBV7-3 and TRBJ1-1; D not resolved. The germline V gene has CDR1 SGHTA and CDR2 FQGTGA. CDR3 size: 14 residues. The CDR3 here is CASSANAYNTEACF. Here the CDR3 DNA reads TGTGCCAGCAGCGCCAACGCCTATAACACTGAAGCTTGCTTT.

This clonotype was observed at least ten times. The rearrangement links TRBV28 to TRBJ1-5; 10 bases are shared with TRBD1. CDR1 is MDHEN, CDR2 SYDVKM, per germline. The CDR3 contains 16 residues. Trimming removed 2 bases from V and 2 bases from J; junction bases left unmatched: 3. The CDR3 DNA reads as TGTGCCAGCAGTTTAGTCGGGACAGGGGGCAATCAGCCCCAGCATTTT. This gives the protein CASSLVGTGGNQPQHF.